These T cell receptor beta chains were read from a single sample in a study of T cells expressing NK-cell markers. TCRdb reprocessed the 5' RACE reads; each CDR3 protein has one entry and no DNA is given. This specimen shows 140,000 or so distinct CDR3 sequences; the ten leading clones hold roughly an eighth. Sample: blood T cells: a sorted CD56 or NKG2C T cell subset, CD4+ or CD8+ T cells, or bulk PBMC T cells (not recorded which). The source is a man aged 18 to 29 in good health. CDR3s include the opening cysteine and the closing phenylalanine or tryptophan. The order of the fields is clone size, V gene, CDR3 length, J gene, CDR3 protein. The listing skips clone size in some rows; elsewhere it reads once, few, many or a size class.

clone_size: medium-sized
v_call: TRBV4-2
cdr3_length: 15
j_call: TRBJ2-7
cdr3_aa: CASSELAGPSYEQYF

clone_size: -
v_call: TRBV10-3
cdr3_length: 15
j_call: TRBJ1-1
cdr3_aa: CAISDNREGGTEAFF

clone_size: -
v_call: TRBV6-2/TRBV6-3
cdr3_length: 15
j_call: TRBJ2-2
cdr3_aa: CASSYSGLETGELFF

clone_size: -
v_call: TRBV7-9
cdr3_length: 17
j_call: TRBJ2-1
cdr3_aa: CASSSETGPSYFNEQFF

clone_size: -
v_call: TRBV20-1
cdr3_length: 13
j_call: TRBJ2-7
cdr3_aa: CSATDRDVNEQYF

clone_size: -
v_call: TRBV30
cdr3_length: 15
j_call: TRBJ2-6
cdr3_aa: CAWSSTGPGANVLTF

clone_size: -
v_call: TRBV24-1
cdr3_length: 13
j_call: TRBJ2-1
cdr3_aa: CATRYGTSGEQFF

clone_size: -
v_call: TRBV20-1
cdr3_length: 15
j_call: TRBJ2-7
cdr3_aa: CSARGLRVATYEQYF

clone_size: -
v_call: TRBV11-2
cdr3_length: 14
j_call: TRBJ2-1
cdr3_aa: CASSSPTGSWEQFF

clone_size: -
v_call: TRBV15
cdr3_length: 16
j_call: TRBJ2-1
cdr3_aa: CATSRDLAGSYNEQFF

clone_size: -
v_call: TRBV6-1
cdr3_length: 15
j_call: TRBJ2-5
cdr3_aa: CASSPPGLAGGSQYF

clone_size: -
v_call: TRBV12-3/TRBV12-4
cdr3_length: 21
j_call: TRBJ2-1
cdr3_aa: CASSSGSWLAGGASSYNEQFF

clone_size: -
v_call: TRBV25-1
cdr3_length: 15
j_call: TRBJ2-4
cdr3_aa: CASSGDYLAKNIQYF

clone_size: -
v_call: TRBV3-1
cdr3_length: 19
j_call: TRBJ2-1
cdr3_aa: CASSTKPVKGEGLYNEQFF

clone_size: -
v_call: TRBV29-1
cdr3_length: 11
j_call: TRBJ2-1
cdr3_aa: CSVEDIGEQFF

clone_size: -
v_call: TRBV28
cdr3_length: 16
j_call: TRBJ2-7
cdr3_aa: CASSSLTSESSYEQYF

clone_size: -
v_call: TRBV12-3/TRBV12-4
cdr3_length: 19
j_call: TRBJ2-1
cdr3_aa: CASSQDPGQGRYSYNEQFF